Below, 18 T cell receptor beta chains from the same sample are listed, as sequenced in a study of CD8 T cells in ankylosing spondylitis. Their cognate antigens are unknown. Via MiXCR, TCRdb re-called the 5' RACE reads, giving one row per CDR3 protein. This sample carries 500,000 or so distinct CDR3 sequences, about 5.7% of them seen once, and the ten largest clones take approximately 4%. Points from the study as a whole: A TCR beta motif of fewer than ten highly homologous variants seemed to mark ankylosing spondylitis blood.

Sequenced: blood, either unsorted or a sorted T cell fraction (not recorded which). The receptors stem from a male donor with ankylosing spondylitis.

This clonotype was counted many times. The rearrangement joins TRBV15 to TRBJ2-7; perhaps TRBD1 as D (6 bases). The CDR3 spans 12 residues. Trimming stripped 5 bases from V and 3 bases from J, with 8 bases between. CDR1 is LNHNV, CDR2 YYDKDF, per germline (reference sequence). CDR3 nucleotides: TGTGCCACCAGCGAACAGGGCTACGAGCAGTACTTC. This sequence encodes CATSEQGYEQYF.

At least ten counts were recorded for this clonotype. The chain joins TRBV12-3 or TRBV12-4 to TRBJ2-3; unclear D gene. This CDR3 comprises 14 residues. The V and J ends lost 6 bases and 5 bases respectively, with 15 bases between them. The CDR3: CASRLRTPLDTQYF. The CDR3, as DNA: TGTGCCAGCAGACTCCGTACACCCTTAGATACGCAGTATTTT.

This clonotype was detected many times. V gene TRBV7-2 combines with J gene TRBJ1-5, with 8 bases lining up with TRBD1. The CDR3 contains 16 residues. Germline values: CDR1 SGHTA, CDR2 FQGNSA. V trimming: 5 bases; J trimming: 0 bases; junction bases outside the gene matches: 6. CDR3 sequence reads: CASSPRTGYSNQPQHF. Here the CDR3 DNA reads TGTGCCAGCAGCCCGCGGACAGGGTATAGCAATCAGCCCCAGCATTTT. The full variable domain, rest sourced from reference TRBV7-2 and TRBJ1-5, is GAGVSQSPSNKVTEKGKDVELRCDPISGHTALYWYRQSLGQGLEFLIYFQGNSAPDKSGLPSDRFSAERTGGSVSTLTIQRTQQEDSAVYLCASSPRTGYSNQPQHFGDGTRLSIL.

A few counts support this clonotype. The CDR3 DNA is TGCAGTGCTAGAGAGAAGGGGGCGGGGAACACTGAAGCTTTCTTT. Residues: CSAREKGAGNTEAFF. The rearrangement links TRBV20-1 to TRBJ1-1; 7 bases line up with TRBD1. Germline CDR1 reads DFQATT; CDR2 reads SNEGSKA (reference sequence). This CDR3 is 15 amino acids long. Trimming removed 0 bases from V and 1 base from J; junction bases left unmatched: 5.

This clonotype was observed at least ten times. The chain couples TRBV12-3 or TRBV12-4 to TRBJ2-1; D is perhaps TRBD2 (6 bases). The CDR3 loop spans 14 amino acids. Trimming took 8 bases from V and 7 from J, leaving 18 bases between them. CDR3 nucleotides: TGTGCCAGCCGATTCCCTCTAAGCGGGAATGAGCAGTTCTTC. It is translated as CASRFPLSGNEQFF.

This clonotype was counted ten times or more. V is TRBV10-3 and J is TRBJ1-1; 9 positions match TRBD1. The ends lost 0 bases at V and 1 base at J; junction bases unmatched: 3. There are 16 residues in the CDR3. Germline-derived CDR1 and CDR2 are ENHRY and SYGVKD. The CDR3 region is CAISESGQGRNTEAFF. The CDR3 DNA reads TGTGCCATCAGTGAGTCGGGACAGGGACGGAACACTGAAGCTTTCTTT.

The table lists this clonotype with a few counts. The chain carries TRBV19 and TRBJ2-1, with D tentatively TRBD2 (5 bases). The CDR3 runs 13 residues. CDR1 is LNHDA and CDR2 is SQIVND in the germline V gene (reference sequence). V lost 5 bases and J 7 bases, leaving 12 bases between the germline ends. This CDR3 reads CASSAWTENEQFF. In nucleotides, the CDR3 is TGTGCCAGTAGTGCCTGGACTGAGAATGAGCAGTTCTTC.

Ten or more counts support this clonotype. The V and J genes are TRBV20-1 and TRBJ1-5, with a possible D match to TRBD1 (6 bases). The germline CDR1 and CDR2 sequences are DFQATT and SNEGSKA (reference sequence). The V end was cut by 0 bases, the J end by 5 bases, with 11 bases between. The CDR3 extends over 14 amino acids. Here the CDR3 reads CSARDGQTHQPQHF. The CDR3 bases are TGCAGTGCTAGAGACGGACAGACCCATCAGCCCCAGCATTTT.

This clonotype was observed many times. The genes are TRBV20-1 and TRBJ2-5; no reliable D call. V was trimmed by 3 bases and J by 5 bases, leaving 13 bases between them. The CDR3 runs to 13 residues. The germline gives CDR1 DFQATT, CDR2 SNEGSKA (reference sequence). This CDR3 reads CSASRSEGETQYF. In DNA, the CDR3 is TGCAGTGCTAGCAGGTCAGAAGGGGAGACCCAGTACTTC.

In this sample, this clonotype turned up many times. The V and J genes are TRBV5-1 and TRBJ2-2; D is possibly TRBD1 or TRBD2 (5 bases each). The V end lost 4 bases, the J end lost 0 bases, and 10 bases lay between the germline ends. The germline gives CDR1 SGHRS, CDR2 YFSETQ. This CDR3 comprises 15 residues. In DNA, the CDR3 is TGCGCCAGCAGCCCGGGACCGACGAACACCGGGGAGCTGTTTTTT. Amino acids: CASSPGPTNTGELFF.

The sample holds many counts of this clonotype. This CDR3 reads CASSQDPGLSGNQPQHF. The DNA for the CDR3 is TGCGCCAGCAGCCAAGATCCTGGACTTAGCGGCAATCAGCCCCAGCATTTT. The rearrangement links TRBV4-1 to TRBJ1-5; the D is unclear. The germline CDR1 and CDR2 sequences are MGHRA and YSYEKL. The CDR3 contains 17 residues. Trimming took 0 bases from V and 2 from J, leaving 14 bases between them.

The rearrangement links TRBV7-8 to TRBJ2-4; 7 bases agree with TRBD2. Trimming cost V 5 bases and J 9 bases; bases outside gene matches: 7. In germline, CDR1 is SGHVS, CDR2 FQNEAQ. The CDR3 spans 13 residues. The CDR3 coding sequence is TGTGCCAGCAGCGGCGCAGGGAGGGCCATTCAGTACTTC. Translating gives CASSGAGRAIQYF.

The sample holds a few counts of this clonotype. This chain joins TRBV6-1 and TRBJ2-1; 10 bases align to TRBD1. After removal of 7 bases from V and 10 bases from J, the junction contained 13 bases not matched to a gene. CDR3 size: 15 residues. The germline CDR1 and CDR2 sequences are MNHNS and SASEGT. CDR3 bases: TGTGCCAGCAACCACCGGGACAGGGGAATATCCGAGCAGTTCTTC. Translating it yields CASNHRDRGISEQFF.

This clonotype was found many times. This chain connects TRBV20-1 to TRBJ2-3; D is undetermined. Germline V gives CDR1 DFQATT, CDR2 SNEGSKA (reference sequence). The germline V and J ends were trimmed by 1 base and 2 bases, with 16 bases remaining between them. The CDR3 runs to 16 residues. The CDR3, as DNA: TGCAGTGCTAGAGCGGACCGACCACGAGTCACAGATACGCAGTATTTT. Its protein product is CSARADRPRVTDTQYF.

The sample holds a few counts of this clonotype. V usage is TRBV7-6 and J usage is TRBJ1-1; D ambiguous. Trimming left V 0 bases short and J 1 base short, with 9 bases between. The length of the CDR3 is 15 residues. The germline CDR1 and CDR2 sequences are SGHVS and FNYEAQ. The CDR3 loop is CASSLAASRNTEAFF. In DNA, the CDR3 is TGTGCCAGCAGCTTAGCGGCGTCCCGGAACACTGAAGCTTTCTTT.

V and J are TRBV7-2 and TRBJ1-2; weak D call: TRBD1 (6 bases). The CDR3 extends over 15 amino acids. CDR1 and CDR2 (germline): SGHTA, FQGNSA. V was pared by 3 bases and J by 5 bases, with 16 bases between. CDR3 sequence: CASSFSGGSEYGYTF. In DNA form, the CDR3 reads TGTGCCAGCAGCTTCTCGGGGGGCTCTGAATATGGCTACACCTTC.

This clonotype was detected ten times or more. This chain connects TRBV4-3 to TRBJ2-5; D gene unclear. V lost 4 bases and J lost 2, with 11 bases in between. The length of the CDR3 is 14 residues. Germline values: CDR1 LGHNA, CDR2 YSLEER. CDR3 nucleotides: TGCGCCAGCAGCCCCCTCGTGACACAAGAGACCCAGTACTTC. Translating it yields CASSPLVTQETQYF.

This clonotype was counted a few times. The chain combines TRBV24-1 with TRBJ2-1; D is unresolved. The CDR3 covers 13 residues. Trimming took 3 bases from V and 10 from J, leaving 12 bases between them. Germline CDR1 reads KGHDR; CDR2 reads SFDVKD. CDR3 protein: CATSDPPIDEQFF. The CDR3 coding sequence is TGTGCCACCAGTGATCCCCCTATCGACGAGCAGTTCTTC.